This TCR beta chain came from a study of naive and memory T cell subsets. Study observations and caveats: Higher TCR numbers at tuberculin sites reflect T cell infiltration, per interpretation.

Amplification of ligated cDNA took four PCR rounds with SP2 and nested alpha and beta constant primers. Via MiXCR, TCRdb re-called the UMI-ligation and nested PCR reads, giving one row per CDR3 protein. The data show some 21,000 distinct CDR3 sequences, roughly 6% seen once. Treatment: skin biopsy from PPD injection site in Mantoux-positive individual. The library had UMIs added by 3' ligation of an oligonucleotide to TCR cDNA. Biopsied sites were PPD injections in people with a positive Mantoux test. Germline V lookup: CDR1 MDHEN, CDR2 SYDVKM. The CDR3 is 18 residues long. V lost 3 bases to trimming and J lost 0 bases, with 20 bases between them. This clonotype was found many times. Its specificity is not known.

The rearrangement uses TRBV28 and TRBJ1-1; D remains unclear. The source material was skin, sampled from a tuberculin skin test site. This sequence originates from an adult in good health. CDR3 nucleotides: TGTGCCAGCAGTTTTCTTTTTCGTAGGCTTAACATGAACACTGAAGCTTTCTTT. Amino acid sequence: CASSFLFRRLNMNTEAFF.